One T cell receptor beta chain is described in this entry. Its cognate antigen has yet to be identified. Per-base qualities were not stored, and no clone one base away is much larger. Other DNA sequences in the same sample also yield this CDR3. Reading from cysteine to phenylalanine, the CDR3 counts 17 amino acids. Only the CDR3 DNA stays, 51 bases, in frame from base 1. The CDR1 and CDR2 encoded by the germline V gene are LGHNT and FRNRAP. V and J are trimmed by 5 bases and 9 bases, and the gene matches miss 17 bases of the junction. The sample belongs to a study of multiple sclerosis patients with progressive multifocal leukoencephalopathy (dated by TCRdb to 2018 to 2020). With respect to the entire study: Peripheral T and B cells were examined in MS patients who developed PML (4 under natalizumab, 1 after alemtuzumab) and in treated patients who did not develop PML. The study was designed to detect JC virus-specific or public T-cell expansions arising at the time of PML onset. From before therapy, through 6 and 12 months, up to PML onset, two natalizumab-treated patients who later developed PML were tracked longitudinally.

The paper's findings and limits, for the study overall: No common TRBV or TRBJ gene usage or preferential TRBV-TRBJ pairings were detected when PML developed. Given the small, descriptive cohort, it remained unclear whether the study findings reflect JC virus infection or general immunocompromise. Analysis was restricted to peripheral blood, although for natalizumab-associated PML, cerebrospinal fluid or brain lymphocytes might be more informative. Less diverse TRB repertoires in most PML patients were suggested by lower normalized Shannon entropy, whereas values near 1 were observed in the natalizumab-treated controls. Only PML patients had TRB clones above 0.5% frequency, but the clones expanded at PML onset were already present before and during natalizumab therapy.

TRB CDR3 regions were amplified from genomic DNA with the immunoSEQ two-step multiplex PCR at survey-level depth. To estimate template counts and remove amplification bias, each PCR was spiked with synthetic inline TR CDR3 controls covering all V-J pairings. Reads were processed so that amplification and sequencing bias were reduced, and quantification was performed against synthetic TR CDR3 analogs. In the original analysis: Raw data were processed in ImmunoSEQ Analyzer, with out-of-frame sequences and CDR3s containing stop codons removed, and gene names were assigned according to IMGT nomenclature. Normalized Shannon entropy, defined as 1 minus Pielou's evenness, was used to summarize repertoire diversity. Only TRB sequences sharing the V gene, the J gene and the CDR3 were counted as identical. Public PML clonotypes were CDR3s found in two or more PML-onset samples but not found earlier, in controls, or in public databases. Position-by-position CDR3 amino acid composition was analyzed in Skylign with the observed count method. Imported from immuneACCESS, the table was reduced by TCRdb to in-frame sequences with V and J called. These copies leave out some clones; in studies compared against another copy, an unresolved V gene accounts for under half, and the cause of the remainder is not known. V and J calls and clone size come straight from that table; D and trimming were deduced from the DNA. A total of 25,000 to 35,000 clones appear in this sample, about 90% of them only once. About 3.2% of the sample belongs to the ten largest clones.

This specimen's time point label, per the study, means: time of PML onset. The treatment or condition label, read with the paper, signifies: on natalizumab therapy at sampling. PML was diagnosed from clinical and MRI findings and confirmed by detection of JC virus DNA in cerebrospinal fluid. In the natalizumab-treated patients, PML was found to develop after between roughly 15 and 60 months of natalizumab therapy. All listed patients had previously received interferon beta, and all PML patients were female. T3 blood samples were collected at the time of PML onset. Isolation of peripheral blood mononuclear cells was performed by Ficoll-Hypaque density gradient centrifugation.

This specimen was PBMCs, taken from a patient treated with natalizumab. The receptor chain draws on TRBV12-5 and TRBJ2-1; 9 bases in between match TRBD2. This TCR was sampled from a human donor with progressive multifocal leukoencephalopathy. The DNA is TGTGCTAGTGGTCCAGGGAGGCGGGAGGGCGCGATGGTTGAGCAGTTCTTC. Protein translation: CASGPGRREGAMVEQFF.